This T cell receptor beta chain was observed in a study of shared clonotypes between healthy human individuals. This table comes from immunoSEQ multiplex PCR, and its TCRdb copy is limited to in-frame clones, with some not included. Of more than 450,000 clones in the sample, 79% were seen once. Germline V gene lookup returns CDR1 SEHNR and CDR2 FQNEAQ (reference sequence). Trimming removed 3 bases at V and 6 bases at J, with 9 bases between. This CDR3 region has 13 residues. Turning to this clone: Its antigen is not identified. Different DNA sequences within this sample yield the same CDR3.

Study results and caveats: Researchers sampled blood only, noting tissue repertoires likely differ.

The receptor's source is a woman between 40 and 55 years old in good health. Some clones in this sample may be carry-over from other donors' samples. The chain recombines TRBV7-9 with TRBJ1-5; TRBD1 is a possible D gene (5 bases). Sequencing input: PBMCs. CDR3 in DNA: TGTGCCAGCAGCTTTGGGGGGAGTCAGCCCCAGCATTTT. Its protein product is CASSFGGSQPQHF.